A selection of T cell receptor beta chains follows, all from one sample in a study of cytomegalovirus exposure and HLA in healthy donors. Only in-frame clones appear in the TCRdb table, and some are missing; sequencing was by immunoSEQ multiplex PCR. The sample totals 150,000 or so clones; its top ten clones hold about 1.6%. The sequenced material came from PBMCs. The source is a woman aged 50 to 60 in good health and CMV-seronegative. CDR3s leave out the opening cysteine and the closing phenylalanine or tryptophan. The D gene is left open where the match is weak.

CDR3: ASSYAAGGRNEQF; V: TRBV6-5; length: 13; D: TRBD2; J: TRBJ2-1
CDR3: AWSTSGGAGETQY; V: TRBV30; length: 13; D: TRBD2; J: TRBJ2-5
CDR3: ASSLWPSGNTIY; V: TRBV5-6; length: 12; D: -; J: TRBJ1-3
CDR3: ATSRTGGDEKLF; V: TRBV15; length: 12; D: -; J: TRBJ1-4
CDR3: SVHLNGFQDTEAF; V: TRBV29-1; length: 13; D: -; J: TRBJ1-1
CDR3: ASSQGTAGYEQY; V: TRBV4-1; length: 12; D: -; J: -
CDR3: AIRDGTRGTDTQY; V: TRBV10-3; length: 13; D: TRBD2; J: TRBJ2-3
CDR3: SVLDREEEAF; V: TRBV29-1; length: 10; D: TRBD1; J: TRBJ1-1
CDR3: ASSFSPRRGSGANVLT; V: TRBV5-1; length: 16; D: -; J: TRBJ2-6
CDR3: AFRPLGETQY; V: TRBV30; length: 10; D: -; J: TRBJ2-5
CDR3: ASSYGGPGETQY; V: TRBV28; length: 12; D: -; J: TRBJ2-5
CDR3: ASSPHRDQPQH; V: TRBV18; length: 11; D: -; J: TRBJ1-5
CDR3: ASSPGDRGTNQPQH; V: TRBV28; length: 14; D: TRBD1; J: TRBJ1-5
CDR3: ATGDWGAF; V: TRBV6-1; length: 8; D: -; J: TRBJ1-1
CDR3: ASSPPDRDTEAF; V: TRBV28; length: 12; D: -; J: TRBJ1-1
CDR3: ASSPRGASVGNTIY; V: TRBV7-9; length: 14; D: TRBD1; J: TRBJ1-3
CDR3: ASSEAGQGLYNEQF; V: TRBV6-1; length: 14; D: TRBD1; J: TRBJ2-1
CDR3: ASSLRARQGRD; V: TRBV28; length: 11; D: TRBD1; J: TRBJ2-7
CDR3: SVGTSGGAETQY; V: TRBV29-1; length: 12; D: TRBD2; J: TRBJ2-5
CDR3: ASSPPGGLNTEAF; V: TRBV4-1; length: 13; D: -; J: TRBJ1-1
CDR3: ASSQDAGLAGEDTQY; V: TRBV14; length: 15; D: TRBD2; J: TRBJ2-3
CDR3: ASSSGQGAPKGTQY; V: TRBV7-9; length: 14; D: TRBD1; J: TRBJ2-5
CDR3: ASSYSTGGYGYT; V: TRBV6-6; length: 12; D: TRBD1; J: TRBJ1-2
CDR3: ASSLPGGLGYT; V: TRBV7-3; length: 11; D: -; J: TRBJ1-2
CDR3: ASSSISTSLREQY; V: TRBV7-9; length: 13; D: -; J: TRBJ2-7
CDR3: ASSIRGGTGELF; V: TRBV9; length: 12; D: -; J: TRBJ2-2
CDR3: ASSPSFGSSYEQY; V: TRBV5-6; length: 13; D: -; J: TRBJ2-7
CDR3: SVVIPGQGRTGELF; V: TRBV29-1; length: 14; D: TRBD1; J: TRBJ2-2
CDR3: ASSQTAGDGEAF; V: TRBV4-1; length: 12; D: -; J: TRBJ1-1
CDR3: ASSLGRGQMGYEQY; V: TRBV7-9; length: 14; D: -; J: TRBJ2-7
CDR3: ASAFGALSNQPQH; V: TRBV27; length: 13; D: -; J: TRBJ1-5
CDR3: ASSFLGTSGRMETQY; V: TRBV27; length: 15; D: TRBD2; J: TRBJ2-5
CDR3: ASSEQGQDEQF; V: TRBV7-2; length: 11; D: -; J: TRBJ2-1
CDR3: ASSFRTKGEY; V: TRBV5-8; length: 10; D: -; J: TRBJ2-7
CDR3: ASWRGGLDEQF; V: TRBV7-3; length: 11; D: TRBD2; J: TRBJ2-1
CDR3: ASSSLPLSTGRETQY; V: TRBV7-3; length: 15; D: -; J: TRBJ2-5
CDR3: ASSHPRASGSVEQF; V: TRBV7-3; length: 14; D: TRBD2; J: TRBJ2-1
CDR3: ASITSGQETQY; V: TRBV28; length: 11; D: TRBD2; J: TRBJ2-5
CDR3: ASRDILGGNEQF; V: TRBV5-1; length: 12; D: -; J: TRBJ2-1
CDR3: ASSPDGVNYGYT; V: TRBV27; length: 12; D: -; J: TRBJ1-2
CDR3: ASSPPQVNTGELF; V: TRBV18; length: 13; D: -; J: TRBJ2-2
CDR3: ASSLAGRAEKLF; V: TRBV5-1; length: 12; D: -; J: TRBJ1-4
CDR3: ASSFPGLAGRRSYNEQF; V: TRBV13; length: 17; D: TRBD2; J: TRBJ2-1
CDR3: ASRIEPDRGEKLF; V: TRBV2; length: 13; D: TRBD1; J: TRBJ1-4
CDR3: ASSLGTGQPQH; V: TRBV7-6; length: 11; D: -; J: TRBJ1-5
CDR3: ASSFGRGEYGYT; V: TRBV28; length: 12; D: -; J: TRBJ1-2
CDR3: ASSFSGTGRGYT; V: TRBV7-2; length: 12; D: TRBD1; J: TRBJ1-2
CDR3: ASTFRDSYYEQY; V: TRBV11-2; length: 12; D: TRBD1; J: TRBJ2-7
CDR3: ASSLSGAETQY; V: TRBV5-6; length: 11; D: -; J: TRBJ2-5
CDR3: AWEGQGYEQY; V: TRBV30; length: 10; D: TRBD1; J: TRBJ2-7
CDR3: ASSETFSSYNEQF; V: TRBV2; length: 13; D: -; J: TRBJ2-1
CDR3: ASSLTRDTQY; V: TRBV5-4; length: 10; D: -; J: TRBJ2-3
CDR3: SARFRETQY; V: TRBV20-1; length: 9; D: -; J: TRBJ2-5
CDR3: ATPRPQH; V: TRBV28; length: 7; D: -; J: TRBJ1-5
CDR3: ASSQDHGQGGETQY; V: TRBV4-2; length: 14; D: TRBD1; J: TRBJ2-5
CDR3: AWSVQRTSTDTQY; V: TRBV30; length: 13; D: -; J: TRBJ2-3
CDR3: ASSLSPGGANEQF; V: TRBV6-5; length: 13; D: TRBD2; J: TRBJ2-1
CDR3: ASSQPGLAGVNTGELF; V: TRBV4-3; length: 16; D: TRBD2; J: TRBJ2-2
CDR3: ACSSRDEQY; V: TRBV6-1; length: 9; D: -; J: TRBJ2-7